This TCR beta chain was recorded in a study of patients with pleural tuberculosis. TCRdb itself ran the reads through MiXCR, one entry per CDR3 protein. Of under 30,000 distinct CDR3 sequences listed, over 15% were seen once; the top ten hold 3.5%. Comments on this clonotype: One end of the junction is discordant with germline, which a read error may explain.

The CDR3 runs 13 residues. The germline CDR1 and CDR2 sequences are MDHEN and SYDVKM. Specimen: peripheral blood. The chain recombines TRBV28 with TRBJ1-3; no clear D. This sequence originates from a human donor with pleural tuberculosis. CDR3 residues: CAGSLTPGNTIYF. CDR3 nucleotides: TGTGCCGGCAGTCTTACCCCTGGAAACACCATATATTTT.